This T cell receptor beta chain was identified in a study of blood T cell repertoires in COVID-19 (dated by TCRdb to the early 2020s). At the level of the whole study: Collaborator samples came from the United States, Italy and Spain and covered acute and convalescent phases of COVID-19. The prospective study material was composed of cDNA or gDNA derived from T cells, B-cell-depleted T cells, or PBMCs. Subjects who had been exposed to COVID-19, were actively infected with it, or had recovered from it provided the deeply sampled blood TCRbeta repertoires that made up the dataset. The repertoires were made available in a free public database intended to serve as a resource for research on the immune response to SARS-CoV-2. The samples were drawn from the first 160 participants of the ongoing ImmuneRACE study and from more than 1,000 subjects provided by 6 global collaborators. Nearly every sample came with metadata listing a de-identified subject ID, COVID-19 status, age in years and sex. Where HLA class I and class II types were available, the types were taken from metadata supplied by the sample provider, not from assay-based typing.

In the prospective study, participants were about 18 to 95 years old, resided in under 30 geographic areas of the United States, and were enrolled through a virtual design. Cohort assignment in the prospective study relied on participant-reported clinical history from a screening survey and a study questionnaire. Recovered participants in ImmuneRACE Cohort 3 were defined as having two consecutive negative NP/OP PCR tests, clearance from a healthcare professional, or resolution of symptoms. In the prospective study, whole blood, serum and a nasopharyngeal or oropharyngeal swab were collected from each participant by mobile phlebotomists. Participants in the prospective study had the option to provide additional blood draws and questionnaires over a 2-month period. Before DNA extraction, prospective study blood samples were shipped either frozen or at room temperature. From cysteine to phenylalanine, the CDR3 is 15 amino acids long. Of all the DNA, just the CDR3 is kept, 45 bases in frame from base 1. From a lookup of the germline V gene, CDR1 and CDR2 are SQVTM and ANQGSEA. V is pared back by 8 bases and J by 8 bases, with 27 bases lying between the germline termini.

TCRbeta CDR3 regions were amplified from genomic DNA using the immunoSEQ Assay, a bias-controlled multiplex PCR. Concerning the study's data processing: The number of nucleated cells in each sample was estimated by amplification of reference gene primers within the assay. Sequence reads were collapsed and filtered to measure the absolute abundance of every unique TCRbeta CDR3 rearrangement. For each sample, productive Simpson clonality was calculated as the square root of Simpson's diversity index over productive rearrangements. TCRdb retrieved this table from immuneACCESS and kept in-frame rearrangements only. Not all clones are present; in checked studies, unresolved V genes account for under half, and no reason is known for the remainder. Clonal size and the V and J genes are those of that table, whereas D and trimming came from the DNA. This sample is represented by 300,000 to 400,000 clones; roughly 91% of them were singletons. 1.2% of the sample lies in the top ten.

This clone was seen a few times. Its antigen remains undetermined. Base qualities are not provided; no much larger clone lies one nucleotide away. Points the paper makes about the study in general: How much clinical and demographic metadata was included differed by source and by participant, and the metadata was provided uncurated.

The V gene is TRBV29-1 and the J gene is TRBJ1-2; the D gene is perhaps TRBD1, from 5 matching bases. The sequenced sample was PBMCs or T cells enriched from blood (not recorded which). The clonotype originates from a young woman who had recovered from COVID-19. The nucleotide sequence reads TGCAGCCCGTGTGGATACAGGCTCAGAGCGCGGGGCTACACCTTC. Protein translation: CSPCGYRLRARGYTF.